The rows below give T cell receptor beta chains drawn from one sample of a study of cytomegalovirus exposure and HLA in healthy donors. The assay was immunoSEQ multiplex PCR, and TCRdb's table has in-frame clones only and misses some. Of 100,000 to 150,000 clones in the sample, 55% to 75% were seen once. Sequencing was performed on PBMCs. These receptor sequences come from a human donor in good health. Both conserved end residues are part of each CDR3. The order of the fields is CDR3 protein, CDR3 DNA, clone size, V gene, J gene, D gene. D genes are given only for firm matches. Not every row has a clone size; where given, it reads once, few, many or a size class.

CASSLKGQDYNEQFF	TGTGCCAGCAGCTTAAAAGGACAGGATTACAATGAGCAGTTCTTC	-	TRBV7-9	TRBJ2-1	TRBD1
CASSARGVGSYGYTF	TGTGCCAGCAGTGCACGAGGTGTAGGCTCGTATGGCTACACCTTC	-	TRBV2	TRBJ1-2	-
CASRARGERGGRGEQYF	TGTGCCAGCCGTGCCAGGGGAGAGCGGGGGGGCCGAGGGGAGCAGTACTTC	-	TRBV28	TRBJ2-7	TRBD2
CASSELAGPGETQYF	TGTGCCAGCAGCGAACTAGCGGGGCCCGGGGAGACCCAGTACTTC	-	TRBV7-3	TRBJ2-5	TRBD2
CASSVVSSGPTDTQYF	TGTGCCAGCAGCGTAGTCTCTAGCGGGCCCACAGATACGCAGTATTTT	-	TRBV9	TRBJ2-3	TRBD2
CASSLTIDRSNEKLFF	TGTGCCAGCAGCTTAACAATAGACAGGTCCAATGAAAAACTGTTTTTT	once	TRBV7-3	TRBJ1-4	-
CASSLQGRKAFF	TGTGCCAGCAGCTTACAGGGCAGGAAGGCTTTCTTT	few	TRBV7-9	TRBJ1-1	-
CASSLDLPTGELFF	TGTGCCAGCAGCTTGGATCTACCCACCGGGGAGCTGTTTTTT	-	TRBV5-4	TRBJ2-2	-
CASRLGTGHYEQYF	TGTGCCAGCAGGCTGGGGACAGGGCACTACGAGCAGTACTTC	few	TRBV27	TRBJ2-7	TRBD1
CASSQQTSGGPDTQYF	TGCGCCAGCAGCCAACAGACTAGCGGGGGGCCAGATACGCAGTATTTT	-	TRBV5-1	TRBJ2-3	TRBD2
CASSLVGQGFTDTQYF	TGTGCCAGCAGCTTAGTAGGGCAGGGATTCACAGATACGCAGTATTTT	-	TRBV7-9	TRBJ2-3	-
CASSLSVARCTF	TGTGCCAGCAGCTTGTCAGTGGCCCGATGCACCTTC	-	TRBV5-6	TRBJ1-2	-
CASSLPTGEGAWALHF	TGCGCCAGCAGCCTTCCCACAGGGGAAGGAGCGTGGGCCCTCCACTTT	-	TRBV4-1	TRBJ1-6	TRBD1
CASSNRAPNYGYTF	TGTGCCAGTAGCAACAGGGCTCCAAACTATGGCTACACCTTC	once	TRBV19	TRBJ1-2	-
CASSHLPDRESTGELFF	TGCGCCAGCAGCCACCTTCCCGACAGGGAATCGACCGGGGAGCTGTTTTTT	-	TRBV4-1	TRBJ2-2	TRBD1
CASSSDRGAPMNTEAFF	TGTGCCAGCAGCTCTGACAGGGGGGCGCCTATGAACACTGAAGCTTTCTTT	-	TRBV7-9	TRBJ1-1	TRBD1
CASRSDSYNSPLHF	TGTGCCAGTAGGTCGGACAGTTATAATTCACCCCTCCACTTT	-	TRBV19	TRBJ1-6	-
CASSLGTSGRVPLEQYF	TGTGCCAGCAGTTTAGGGACTAGCGGGAGGGTTCCCCTCGAGCAGTACTTC	once	TRBV27	TRBJ2-7	TRBD2
CASSEQGGQPQHF	TGTGCCAGCAGCGAGCAGGGTGGTCAGCCCCAGCATTTT	-	TRBV9	TRBJ1-5	-
CASSLASGYNEQFF	TGTGCCAGCAGTTTGGCTAGCGGCTACAATGAGCAGTTCTTC	-	TRBV28	TRBJ2-1	TRBD2
CASSQGGVSNQPQHF	TGTGCCAGCAGCCAGGGAGGTGTTAGCAATCAGCCCCAGCATTTT	-	TRBV6-6	TRBJ1-5	-
CASNNPGNGANVLTF	TGTGCCAGCAATAATCCAGGGAATGGGGCCAACGTCCTGACTTTC	-	TRBV19	TRBJ2-6	-
CSAGRGNEQFF	TGCAGTGCGGGTCGGGGCAATGAGCAGTTCTTC	-	TRBV20-1	TRBJ2-1	-
CASSGGQGGETQYF	TGTGCCAGCAGCGGGGGACAGGGGGGAGAGACCCAGTACTTC	-	TRBV7-9	TRBJ2-5	TRBD1
CAISGSWRGGADTGELFF	TGTGCCATCAGTGGTTCATGGCGAGGGGGCGCGGACACCGGGGAGCTGTTTTTT	once	TRBV10-3	TRBJ2-2	TRBD1
CAWSLNGRYGYTF	TGTGCCTGGAGTTTAAATGGGCGCTATGGCTACACCTTC	-	TRBV30	TRBJ1-2	-
CASSLEFGSRNTEAFF	TGTGCCAGCAGCTTAGAGTTTGGGTCTAGGAACACTGAAGCTTTCTTT	-	TRBV11-2	TRBJ1-1	-
CASIPSAAAGSMNTEAFF	TGCGCCAGCATCCCTAGCGCCGCAGCGGGCTCCATGAACACTGAAGCTTTCTTT	-	TRBV5-1	TRBJ1-1	-
CASSFGTSAYEQYF	TGTGCCAGCAGCTTCGGGACTAGTGCTTACGAGCAGTACTTC	-	TRBV5-4	TRBJ2-7	TRBD2
CASSTQTSGREQFF	TGTGCCAGTAGTACTCAGACTAGCGGGAGGGAGCAGTTCTTC	-	TRBV19	TRBJ2-1	TRBD2
CASSPLNTEAFF	TGTGCCAGCAGTCCATTGAACACTGAAGCTTTCTTT	-	TRBV6-5	TRBJ1-1	-
CASSQDPAGRSSGNTIYF	TGCGCCAGCAGCCAAGATCCGGCCGGCCGGAGCTCTGGAAACACCATATATTTT	few	TRBV4-3	TRBJ1-3	-
CASSVGWAQENIQYF	TGTGCCAGCAGCGTAGGTTGGGCGCAGGAAAACATTCAGTACTTC	-	TRBV9	TRBJ2-4	-
CASSNRGGLTDTQYF	TGTGCCAGCAGCAACAGGGGGGGGTTAACAGATACGCAGTATTTT	-	TRBV11-3	TRBJ2-3	-
CASSRTGEAYGYTF	TGTGCCAGCAGCCGGACAGGGGAGGCTTATGGCTACACCTTC	-	TRBV7-9	TRBJ1-2	TRBD1
CASSQELSGGQPQHF	TGTGCCAGCAGCCAAGAGTTGTCAGGGGGCCAGCCCCAGCATTTT	-	TRBV4-2	TRBJ1-5	TRBD1
CASSAGQGGMNTEAFF	TGTGCCAGCAGCGCGGGACAGGGGGGAATGAACACTGAAGCTTTCTTT	-	TRBV7-6	TRBJ1-1	TRBD1
CASSYALAGGRGEQYF	TGTGCCAGCAGCTATGCTCTAGCGGGAGGTCGAGGCGAGCAGTACTTC	few	TRBV7-2	TRBJ2-7	TRBD2
CASSEVQPPNQPQHF	TGTGCCAGCAGTGAAGTACAGCCTCCTAATCAGCCCCAGCATTTT	-	TRBV6-1	TRBJ1-5	-
CASSQDTGTYEQYF	TGCGCCAGCAGCCAAGATACAGGAACCTACGAGCAGTACTTC	few	TRBV4-3	TRBJ2-7	-
CASSPPGGDYGYTF	TGTGCCAGCAGCCCCCCCGGCGGGGACTATGGCTACACCTTC	few	TRBV7-8	TRBJ1-2	-
CASSHQTGGYGYTF	TGTGCCAGCAGTCACCAGACAGGGGGCTATGGCTACACCTTC	-	TRBV6-1	TRBJ1-2	TRBD1
CASSQLGTGQETQYF	TGTGCCAGCAGTCAGCTCGGGACAGGGCAAGAGACCCAGTACTTC	-	TRBV28	TRBJ2-5	TRBD1
CSSSLPGGYGYTF	TGTTCCAGCAGCTTACCAGGGGGCTATGGCTACACCTTC	once	TRBV7-9	TRBJ1-2	TRBD1
CASSVKGNEQFF	TGCGCCAGCAGTGTTAAGGGGAATGAGCAGTTCTTC	few	TRBV10-2	TRBJ2-1	-
CASGIAGVDTGELFF	TGTGCCAGCGGCATAGCGGGAGTAGACACCGGGGAGCTGTTTTTT	-	TRBV7-3	TRBJ2-2	TRBD2
CSSSLEGGGNQPQHF	TGTTCCAGCAGCTTAGAAGGGGGGGGCAATCAGCCCCAGCATTTT	-	TRBV7-9	TRBJ1-5	-
CASSFQGAGIQYF	TGTGCCAGCAGCTTTCAGGGGGCGGGCATTCAGTACTTC	-	TRBV7-2	TRBJ2-4	TRBD1
CASIENRGPNEKLFF	TGTGCCAGCATTGAGAACAGGGGGCCTAATGAAAAACTGTTTTTT	-	TRBV2	TRBJ1-4	TRBD1
CASSLGQGREQYF	TGTGCCAGCAGTCTGGGACAGGGGCGCGAGCAGTACTTC	-	TRBV28	TRBJ2-7	TRBD1
CASSFGLRNEKLFF	TGTGCCAGCAGCTTTGGGCTACGAAATGAAAAACTGTTTTTT	few	TRBV7-2	TRBJ1-4	-
CSVEGAYGYTF	TGCAGCGTTGAAGGAGCTTATGGCTACACCTTC	-	TRBV29-1	TRBJ1-2	-
CASSFQGAGVLNEQFF	TGTGCCAGCAGCTTCCAAGGAGCGGGAGTCCTAAATGAGCAGTTCTTC	-	TRBV11-2	TRBJ2-1	TRBD2
CASSSKLDPFRADTQYF	TGTGCCAGCAGCTCAAAACTAGATCCCTTTAGGGCAGATACGCAGTATTTT	-	TRBV9	TRBJ2-3	-
CASSITQGANYEQYF	TGTGCCAGTAGTATTACACAGGGGGCCAACTACGAGCAGTACTTC	-	TRBV19	TRBJ2-7	TRBD1
CASSLSGLSTYEQYF	TGTGCCAGCAGCTTATCAGGCTTATCAACCTACGAGCAGTACTTC	once	TRBV7-2	TRBJ2-7	-
CSATSPNTGELFF	TGCAGCGCAACATCCCCGAACACCGGGGAGCTGTTTTTT	-	TRBV29-1	TRBJ2-2	-